The rows below give T cell receptor beta chains drawn from one sample of a study of vaccination effects on CD4 cells after COVID-19. Their specific antigens are unknown. Here immunoSEQ multiplex PCR was the method, and the copy in TCRdb shows in-frame clones only, minus some. The sample has fewer than 80,000 clones; around 70% are singletons. The source material was CD4+ T cells from PBMCs cultured with HCoV-229E spike peptides, sampled after COVID-19 vaccination. These receptors were obtained from a human donor who received a COVID-19 vaccine. Each CDR3 is given without its conserved first and last residue.

V	J	CDR3
TRBV4-1	TRBJ2-5	ASSEGGRTVETQY
TRBV30	TRBJ1-1	AWIRDTSEAF
TRBV5-1	TRBJ1-6	ASSSQTAGAYNSPLH
TRBV4-2	TRBJ1-5	ASSQDPGVGNQPQH
TRBV10-3	TRBJ1-2	ASSPGQGNYGYT
TRBV6-5	TRBJ1-4	ASGRGAGFVEKLF
TRBV3-1/TRBV3-2	TRBJ1-4	ASSHSGTTNEKLF
TRBV24-1	TRBJ2-1	ATSGAHSEQF
TRBV6-5	TRBJ1-3	ASSSTGVSGNTIY
TRBV5-5	TRBJ2-1	ASWKQRVNNEQF
TRBV7-2	TRBJ1-1	ASRVRGSLLNTEAF
TRBV19	TRBJ2-6	ASRDRADSGANVLT